These 16 T cell receptor beta chains were all obtained from the same sample, sequenced in a study of follicular helper T cells after annual influenza vaccination (dated by TCRdb to about 2017). To prepare the library, the immunoSEQ multiplex PCR assay was applied. TCRdb retrieved this table from immuneACCESS and kept in-frame rearrangements only. Not all clones are present; in checked studies, unresolved V genes account for under half, and no reason is known for the remainder. In all, the sample holds about 5,600 clones, and roughly 80% of those were seen once. Of the sample, 0.6% to 0.75% is held by the ten largest clones. In light of the paper, this sample's time point label describes: 2015-2016 season, pre-vaccination. This specimen was CXCR5- memory CD4+ T cells sorted from blood, taken on the day of influenza vaccination. The meaning of the sample's cell subset or site label: CXCR5- memory CD4 T cells. The receptor source for this set is an adult who received the influenza vaccine.

J is TRBJ2-5 and V is TRBV5-6, with TRBD2 as a possible D gene (6 bases). V lost 5 bases and J 4 bases, leaving 18 bases between the germline ends. The CDR3 is made up of 15 amino acids. Germline assignment: CDR1 SGHDT and CDR2 YYEEEE. DNA of the CDR3: TGTGCCAGCAGACTACGGGGGAGTCCAGGAGAGACCCAGTACTTC. Its protein product is CASRLRGSPGETQYF.

This clone was seen only a few times. The chain combines TRBV28 with TRBJ2-3, with D unclear. Trimming left V 1 base short and J 8 bases short, with 7 bases between. CDR1 MDHEN and CDR2 SYDVKM come from the germline V gene. This CDR3 contains 12 residues. This CDR3 reads CASSLSSATQYF. In nucleotides, the CDR3 is TGTGCCAGCAGTTTATCTTCGGCTACGCAGTATTTT.

The chain joins TRBV2 to TRBJ1-2, with D tentatively TRBD1 (6 bases). Germline V CDR1 and CDR2: SNHLY, FYNNEI. V lost 5 bases and J 6 bases, leaving 13 bases between the germline ends. The CDR3 has 13 amino acids. The CDR3 DNA follows: TGTGCCAGCAGTCCCAACAGGGAAGATGGCTACACCTTC. Translated, it gives CASSPNREDGYTF.

The V call is TRBV11-2, the J call TRBJ1-3; D gene uncertain. The CDR3 spans 18 residues. The V gene's germline CDR1 is SGHAT and CDR2 FQNNGV. V gave up 0 bases and J gave up 0 bases, with 15 bases separating them. In nucleotides, the CDR3 is TGTGCCAGCAGCTTAGATATGGCCAGATCCTTCTCTGGAAACACCATATATTTT. Protein sequence: CASSLDMARSFSGNTIYF.

This clone was seen only a few times. The CDR3 reads CASSGRQAPYEQYF. The CDR3 DNA reads as TGTGCCAGCAGTGGTAGACAGGCTCCCTACGAGCAGTACTTC. The chain couples TRBV2 to TRBJ2-7; a possible D gene is TRBD1 (6 bases). The germline V gene encodes CDR1 SNHLY and CDR2 FYNNEI. The CDR3 totals 14 residues. V was trimmed by 4 bases and J by 2 bases, leaving 12 bases between them.

This CDR3 is CASSEALASAGEQYF. DNA of the CDR3: TGCGCCAGCAGTGAGGCACTAGCAAGCGCGGGCGAGCAGTACTTC. The gene calls are TRBV10-2 and TRBJ2-7; D possibly corresponds to TRBD2 (6 bases). The V gene lost 2 bases and the J gene lost 6 bases, with 17 bases spanning the gap. Germline V CDR1 and CDR2: WSHSY, SAAADI. The CDR3 is made up of 15 amino acids.

The V and J genes are TRBV28 and TRBJ2-7; a possible D gene is TRBD1 (5 bases). The CDR3 has 17 residues. Germline V gives CDR1 MDHEN, CDR2 SYDVKM. V lost 7 bases to trimming and J lost 2 bases, with 24 bases between them. The CDR3 nucleotides are TGTGCCAGCATTTCGGGTTGGGGCGCCTCGGGTCCCTACGAGCAGTACTTC. Protein product: CASISGWGASGPYEQYF.

In this sample, this clone turned up once. The chain couples TRBV29-1 to TRBJ2-5; 13 bases match TRBD2. This CDR3 has 13 residues. V was pared by 6 bases and J by 3 bases, with 1 base of the junction left unmatched. The germline CDR1 and CDR2 sequences are SQVTM and ANQGSEA. The CDR3 reads CSVGLAGKETQYF. CDR3 nucleotide sequence: TGCAGCGTGGGACTAGCGGGGAAAGAGACCCAGTACTTC. Using reference TRBV29-1 and TRBJ2-5 for the parts outside the CDR3, the full variable domain is SAVISQKPSRDICQRGTSLTIQCQVDSQVTMMFWYRQQPGQSLTLIATANQGSEATYESGFVIDKFPISRPNLTFSTLTVSNMSPEDSSIYLCSVGLAGKETQYFGPGTRLLVL.

The sample holds one count of this clone. V gene TRBV19 combines with J gene TRBJ1-5; D gene unclear. Germline V lookup: CDR1 LNHDA, CDR2 SQIVND (reference sequence). The germline V and J ends were trimmed by 7 bases and 0 bases, with 13 bases remaining between them. The CDR3 loop spans 15 amino acids. The CDR3 loop reads CASKNPESSNQPQHF. CDR3 nucleotides: TGTGCCAGTAAAAATCCGGAGAGTAGCAATCAGCCCCAGCATTTT.

V gene TRBV19 combines with J gene TRBJ2-3, with TRBD2 matching over 10 bases. The CDR3 is made up of 16 amino acids. The V gene's germline CDR1 is LNHDA and CDR2 SQIVND (reference sequence). V lost 4 bases and J lost 3; bases outside the gene matches: 7. CDR3 in amino acids: CASSTLGTSETDTQYF. CDR3 sequence (DNA): TGTGCCAGTAGTACCCTCGGGACTAGCGAAACAGATACGCAGTATTTT.

The chain couples TRBV6-6 to TRBJ2-1; 11 nucleotides match TRBD2. Germline lookup yields CDR1 MNHNY and CDR2 SVGAGI (reference sequence). CDR3 length: 14 residues. Unmatched junction bases numbered 9, after V lost 8 bases and J lost 9 bases. CDR3 nucleotides: TGTGCCAGCCGGTTAGCGGGAGGGAGTAGTGAGCAGTTCTTC. Amino acid sequence: CASRLAGGSSEQFF.

The chain recombines TRBV12-5 with TRBJ2-3, with TRBD1 identical over 7 bases. The CDR3 totals 17 residues. Unmatched junction bases numbered 18, after V lost 6 bases and J lost 6 bases. The germline V gene encodes CDR1 LGHNT and CDR2 FRNRAP. CDR3 sequence reads: CASGRGSTGASSDTQYF. The CDR3 DNA is TGTGCTAGTGGCCGGGGTAGCACAGGGGCTTCTAGCGATACGCAGTATTTT.

The rearrangement joins TRBV11-1 to TRBJ2-7, with D possibly being TRBD2 (5 bases). Germline assignment: CDR1 SGHAT and CDR2 FQDESV (reference sequence). The V gene lost 5 bases and the J gene lost 5 bases, with 16 bases spanning the gap. This CDR3 has 14 residues. The CDR3 nucleotides read TGTGCCAGCAGCACCCGCCCCGGAGGTAACGAGCAGTACTTC. Translation: CASSTRPGGNEQYF.

V is TRBV27 and J is TRBJ2-5; 13 bases fit TRBD2. Germline V gene sequence: CDR1 MNHEY, CDR2 SMNVEV (reference sequence). The CDR3 is 16 residues long. Losses at the gene ends were 5 bases for V and 5 bases for J; bases not matched to a gene: 8. The CDR3 sequence is CASSPRLAGGGETQYF. CDR3 in DNA: TGTGCCAGCAGTCCGAGACTAGCGGGAGGTGGTGAGACCCAGTACTTC.

This clone has more than one count but fewer than ten. The V and J genes are TRBV7-9 and TRBJ2-1; tentatively, D is TRBD2 (7 bases). Germline-derived CDR1 and CDR2 are SEHNR and FQNEAQ (reference sequence). V gave up 4 bases and J gave up 7 bases, with 20 bases separating them. This CDR3 spans 16 amino acids. The CDR3 bases are TGTGCCAGCAGCTCCGCGGGGCGGGGGCTTTTGAATGAGCAGTTCTTC. This encodes CASSSAGRGLLNEQFF.

This chain links TRBV7-3 with TRBJ2-5, with no clear D. The CDR3 has 13 residues. V was trimmed by 3 bases and J by 1 base, leaving 6 bases between them. CDR1 and CDR2 from the germline V gene are SGHTA and FQGTGA. CDR3 in amino acids: CASSLNSQETQYF. As DNA, the CDR3 is TGTGCCAGCAGCTTGAACAGCCAAGAGACCCAGTACTTC.